This note documents a single T cell receptor (beta chain) sequence. No antigen is known for it. Assay used: immunoSEQ multiplex PCR; TCRdb lists only in-frame clones, some missing. The table lists tens of thousands of clones, about 90% of them singletons, with about 8.5% in the top ten. Any history of autoimmune disease or systemic immunosuppression disqualified patients. V was shortened by 4 bases and J by 6 bases, with 15 bases between the two germline ends. Germline assignment: CDR1 ENHRY and CDR2 SYGVKD. The CDR3 length is 14 residues. The sample is drawn from a study of OX40 agonist ivuxolimab in advanced cancers. In the study overall: Patients took ivuxolimab, an agonistic anti-OX40 (CD134) antibody.

Notes on the study in general: Individuals who were partial responders at 0.1-3.0 mg/kg had clonal expansion that ranked among the lowest.

Sequenced here: CD4+ or CD8+ T cells sorted from blood, sampled in a trial of the OX40 agonist ivuxolimab. This rearrangement joins TRBV10-3 to TRBJ1-2, with D perhaps matching TRBD1 (5 bases). The receptor comes from an adult with an advanced solid tumor such as melanoma, head and neck, liver or kidney cancer. CDR3: CAISAEVQVHGYTF. CDR3 nucleotide sequence: TGTGCCATCAGTGCCGAGGTACAGGTACATGGCTACACCTTC.